This T cell receptor (beta chain) was captured in a study of CD8+CD57+ T cells in acquired aplastic anemia. Study in general: Sorted CD4+ and CD8+ cell DNA averaged about 3.5 ug.

Per the germline V gene, CDR1 is SGHRS and CDR2 is YFSETQ. V shed 1 base and J 5 bases; nucleotides not matched to a gene: 12. This CDR3 is 19 amino acids long. Patients sequenced had flow cytometry evidence of CD8+CD57+ cell expansion. At the time of blood sampling, patients had not yet received any therapy. According to the study, genomic DNA was the template for TCR beta VDJ and CDR3 profiling. Each CDR3 protein gets one entry after TCRdb re-called the reads with MiXCR. The sample has about 200,000 distinct CDR3 sequences; 65% are singletons. The V and J genes are TRBV5-1 and TRBJ2-1, with TRBD2 identical over 13 bases. This receptor was obtained from a human donor with aplastic anemia. The sequenced sample was sorted CD4+, CD8+, or CD8+CD57+ T cells (not recorded which) from PBMCs. The CDR3 nucleotides read TGCGCCAGCAGCTTGTTTTGGGGGACTAGCGGGGAACCAAACAATGAGCAGTTCTTC. Translating it yields CASSLFWGTSGEPNNEQFF.